This T cell receptor (beta chain) stems from a study of cytomegalovirus exposure and HLA in healthy donors. Study-wide results and caveats: CMV antigen specificity was confirmed in vitro for three CMV-associated chains.

PCR amplification relied on 60 Vbeta primers (plus 13 Jbeta primers). Some clones are missing from TCRdb's copy, which holds only in-frame ones; the method was immunoSEQ multiplex PCR. The profile shows about 150,000 clones, 80% of them singletons. In regard to this clone: The antigen is undetermined. One end of the junction is discordant with germline, which a read error may explain.

CDR1 is MNHNS, CDR2 SASEGT, per germline. This CDR3 region has 13 residues. Material: PBMCs. This receptor was identified in a woman between 45 and 60 years old in good health and CMV-seropositive. The rearrangement joins TRBV6-1 to TRBJ1-1; TRBD1 aligns across 11 bases. The chain's CDR3 is CVSSVGTGGIAFF. CDR3 bases: TGTGTCAGCAGTGTCGGGACAGGGGGGATAGCTTTCTTT.